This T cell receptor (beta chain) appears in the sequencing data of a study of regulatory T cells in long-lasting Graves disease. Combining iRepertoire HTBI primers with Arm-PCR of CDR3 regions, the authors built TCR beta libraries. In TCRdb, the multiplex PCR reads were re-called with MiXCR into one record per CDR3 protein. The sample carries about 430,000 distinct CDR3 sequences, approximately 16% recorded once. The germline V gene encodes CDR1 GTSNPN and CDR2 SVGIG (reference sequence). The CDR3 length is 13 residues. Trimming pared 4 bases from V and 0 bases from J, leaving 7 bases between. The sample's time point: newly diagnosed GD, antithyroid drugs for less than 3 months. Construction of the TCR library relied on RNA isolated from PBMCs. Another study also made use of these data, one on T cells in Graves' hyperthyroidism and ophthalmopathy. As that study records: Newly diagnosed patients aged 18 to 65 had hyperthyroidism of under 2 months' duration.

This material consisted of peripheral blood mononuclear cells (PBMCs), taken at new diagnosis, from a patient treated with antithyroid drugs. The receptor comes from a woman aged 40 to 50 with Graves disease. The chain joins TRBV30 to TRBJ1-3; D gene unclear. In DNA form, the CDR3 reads TGTGCCTGGAAACCGAACTCTGGAAACACCATATATTTT. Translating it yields CAWKPNSGNTIYF.